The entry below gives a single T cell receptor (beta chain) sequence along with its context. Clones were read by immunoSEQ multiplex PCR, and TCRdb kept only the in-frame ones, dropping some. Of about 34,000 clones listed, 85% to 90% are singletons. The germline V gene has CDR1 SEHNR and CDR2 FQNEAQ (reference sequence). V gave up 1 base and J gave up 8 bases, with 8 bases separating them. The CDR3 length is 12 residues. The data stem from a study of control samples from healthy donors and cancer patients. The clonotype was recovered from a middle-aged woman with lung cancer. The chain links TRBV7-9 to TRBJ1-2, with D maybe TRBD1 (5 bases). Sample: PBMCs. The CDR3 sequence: CASSLDRNGYTF. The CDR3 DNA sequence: TGTGCCAGCAGCTTAGACAGGAACGGCTACACCTTC.